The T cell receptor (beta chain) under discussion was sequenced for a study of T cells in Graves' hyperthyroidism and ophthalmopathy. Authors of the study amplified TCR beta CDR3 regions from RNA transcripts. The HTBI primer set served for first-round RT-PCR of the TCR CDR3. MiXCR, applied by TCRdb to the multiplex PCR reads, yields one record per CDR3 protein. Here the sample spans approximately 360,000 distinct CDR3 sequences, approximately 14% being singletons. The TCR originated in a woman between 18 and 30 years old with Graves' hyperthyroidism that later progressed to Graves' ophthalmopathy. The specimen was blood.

CDR3 coding DNA: TGCGCCAGCAGCCGAGGGGACAGCCCTAATGGTAACATTCAGTACTTC. Its translation: CASSRGDSPNGNIQYF. This chain links TRBV5-1 with TRBJ2-4; 7 bases match TRBD1. This CDR3 is 16 amino acids long. V dropped 4 bases and J dropped 7; count of bases not matched to a gene: 14. Germline lookup yields CDR1 SGHRS and CDR2 YFSETQ.